This T cell receptor beta chain is drawn from a study of graft-versus-host responses after intestinal transplantation (dated by TCRdb to the early 2020s). A note on the overall study: Multivisceral, liver-intestinal, or isolated intestinal transplants were received by the recipients. Every recipient was given anti-thymocyte globulin induction, then maintenance tacrolimus and steroids for around three years. Bulk TCR-beta CDR3 sequencing was used to track graft-versus-host and host-versus-graft alloreactive T cell clones in the graft, circulation and bone marrow after intestinal transplantation. Alloreactive clones were identified by sequencing pre-transplant mixed lymphocyte reaction products and comparing them with unstimulated pre-transplant donor and recipient T cells. The cohort enrolled about two dozen intestinal transplant recipients, one of whom was a retransplant, and a few patients without pretransplant specimens were excluded. Donor T cell macrochimerism was defined as a peak of at least 4% donor T cells among recipient peripheral blood mononuclear cells. Rather than being sequenced by the commercial service, samples from a few later patients were sequenced in-house on an Illumina MiSeq and processed with MiXCR. Here is what the overall study found, with its caveats: High GvH to HvG T cell clonal ratios were observed in the allografts of patients with donor T cell macrochimerism. GvH clones turned up in recipient bone marrow, with some appearing earlier in ileal mucosa or blood, a pattern consistent with an intestinal mucosal origin. Early after transplant, peak levels of circulating GvH clones were found to be associated with declines in HvG clones. Conclusions were limited by the relatively low number and heterogeneity of intestinal transplant patients.

As concerns this clone: It has no known antigen specificity. Per-base qualities were not stored, and no clone one base away is much larger.

The germline V gene encodes CDR1 SQVTM and CDR2 ANQGSEA. Unmatched junction bases come to 10, with V trimmed by 4 bases and J by 8 bases. The CDR3 goes from the cysteine to the phenylalanine over 14 residues. Only the CDR3 part of the read is kept: 42 bases, read in frame from the first base. The sample's time point, from its label and the paper: cells obtained before transplantation from donor or recipient. CD3+CD4+ and CD3+CD8+ populations were FACS-sorted from unstimulated pre-transplant donor and recipient cells taken from spleen or lymph nodes. The protocol used for the library was the immunoSEQ multiplex PCR assay. For most patients, genomic DNA was isolated using the Qiagen DNeasy Blood and Tissue Kit and was shipped frozen to Adaptive Biotechnologies for TCR sequencing. For most patients, genomic DNA was subjected to high-throughput TCR-beta CDR3 sequencing by Adaptive Biotechnologies. Turning to the authors' computational methods: TCR sequencing data were retrieved from Adaptive's ImmunoSEQ software for 15 to 20 patients, whereas three other patients were processed with MiXCR and VDJtools. To correct CD4 versus CD8 sorting errors, sequences present in both subsets at a frequency ratio below 5:1 were removed. CDR3 nucleotide sequences shared by donor and recipient were removed because the origin of these sequences could not be assigned. Alloreactive clones required at least 2-fold expansion over unstimulated cells and minimum CFSE-low frequency of 0.002% (template counts) or 0.001% (read counts). Clones detected in sequenced pre-transplant spleen, lymph node, or MLR CFSE-low populations of the donor or recipient were defined as mappable. The cumulative frequency of alloreactive clones was calculated as a percentage of all sequences, weighted by copy number. TCRdb re-hosts the immuneACCESS table, in-frame sequences only. Its copies lack some clones; in the studies checked, an unresolved V gene accounts for under half of them, and the cause for the rest is not known. Clonal size and the V and J genes are those of that table, whereas D and trimming came from the DNA. A total of some 110,000 clones appear in this sample, around 94% of them only once. The ten largest clones represent 0.23% of the sample.

Here the sequenced sample was unstimulated CD4+ T cells sorted from spleen or lymph node cells, taken before transplant. This receptor was obtained from a human donor who was the organ donor for an intestinal transplant. The sequence joins TRBV29-1 to TRBJ2-3, and 9 bases in between align with TRBD1. DNA sequence: TGCAGCGTTGCCGGGACAGGGTTCTCCAGTACGCAGTATTTT. Its coded protein is CSVAGTGFSSTQYF.